Each of the 8 T cell receptor beta chains below was sequenced from the same sample in a study of blood T cells in healthy people across ages. It was with a sample-barcoded 5' primer and a J-beta primer mix that a second PCR of about 7 to 12 cycles was run. TCRdb reprocessed the 5' RACE reads via MiXCR and lists one record per CDR3 protein. The sample shows 1,100,000 or so distinct CDR3 sequences, less than 50% of them seen only once. The sample was blood. The receptors were sampled from a woman in her fifties or sixties in good health.

This clonotype was counted only a few times. The chain employs TRBV9 and TRBJ2-7; D tentatively reads TRBD1 or TRBD2 (5 bases each). The CDR3 is 14 amino acids. Trimming pared 5 bases from V and 2 bases from J, leaving 14 bases between. The germline gives CDR1 SGDLS, CDR2 YYNGEE. Here the CDR3 DNA reads TGTGCCAGCAGTCCGAGGGGAAACACCTACGAGCAGTACTTC. Translation gives CASSPRGNTYEQYF.

This rearrangement joins TRBV7-9 to TRBJ2-1; possible D gene TRBD2, 6 bases. Trimming removed 9 bases from V and 0 bases from J, with 18 bases in between. Germline V gene lookup returns CDR1 SEHNR and CDR2 FQNEAQ (reference sequence). This CDR3 has 16 residues. CDR3 protein: CASTARLANSYNEQFF. In DNA, the CDR3 is TGTGCCAGTACCGCACGGCTAGCGAACTCCTACAATGAGCAGTTCTTC.

The genes are TRBV20-1 and TRBJ2-3; D remains unclear. Germline values: CDR1 DFQATT, CDR2 SNEGSKA (reference sequence). V was clipped by 0 bases and J by 4 bases, with 8 bases between them. The CDR3 is 13 amino acids. CDR3 protein: CSARDPAADTQYF. Written as DNA, the CDR3 is TGCAGTGCTAGAGATCCCGCAGCAGATACGCAGTATTTT.

The rearrangement joins TRBV11-2 to TRBJ2-5; D is possibly TRBD1 (6 bases). The V end was cut by 5 bases, the J end by 11 bases, with 21 bases between. The CDR3 is made up of 14 amino acids. Germline V gene sequence: CDR1 SGHAT, CDR2 FQNNGV. The CDR3 reads CASSAHTGDNEQYF. The CDR3 DNA reads as TGTGCCAGCAGCGCCCATACCGGGGACAATGAGCAGTACTTC.

This clonotype was seen a handful of times. The chain employs TRBV12-3 or TRBV12-4 and TRBJ1-2; no definite D call. The V end lost 1 base, the J end lost 7 bases, and 13 bases lay between the germline ends. The CDR3 length is 14 residues. The CDR3, as DNA: TGTGCCAGCAGTTTAGGCACACTGGAGGGTGGCTACACCTTC. This gives the protein CASSLGTLEGGYTF.

The chain joins TRBV2 to TRBJ2-7, with 7 bases lining up with TRBD1. The CDR3 has 12 amino acids. Trimming removed 6 bases from V and 5 bases from J; junction bases left unmatched: 4. Germline V gene sequence: CDR1 SNHLY, CDR2 FYNNEI. The CDR3 nucleotides are TGTGCCAGCAGAAAAGACAGGGACGAGCAGTACTTC. Translating it yields CASRKDRDEQYF.

The V and J genes are TRBV29-1 and TRBJ1-1, with D maybe TRBD1 (5 bases). The germline V gene has CDR1 SQVTM and CDR2 ANQGSEA. Trimming removed 8 bases from V and 1 base from J, with 14 bases in between. The CDR3 is 13 amino acids. DNA for the CDR3: TGCAGCTCTAGGTCAGGGACGAACACTGAAGCTTTCTTT. As protein: CSSRSGTNTEAFF.

The CDR3 sequence is CASSPDRGRLDTQYF. The CDR3 nucleotides read TGTGCCAGCAGCCCAGACAGGGGAAGATTGGATACGCAGTATTTT. V is TRBV27 and J is TRBJ2-3, with 8 bases aligning to TRBD1. Germline loops: CDR1 MNHEY, CDR2 SMNVEV (reference sequence). J was trimmed by 6 bases and V by 6 bases; bases with no gene match: 11. This CDR3 comprises 15 residues.